This TCR beta chain originates from a study of T-cell memory formation after mild COVID-19. TCRdb fed the 5' RACE reads into MiXCR, producing one record per CDR3 protein. The sample contains about 110,000 distinct CDR3 sequences, around 17% of which appear only once. Per the germline V gene, CDR1 is SSHAT and CDR2 is FNYEAQ (reference sequence). The CDR3 is 14 residues long. As regards this clonotype: At one boundary the junction diverges from the germline segment, which might be a read error.

The receptor was derived from a man aged 18 to 29 who had mild COVID-19 (a few samples of this study predate the infection). Cell type and time point are not known. Sequencing input: PBMCs or a T cell subset sorted from them (not recorded which). The rearrangement uses TRBV7-7 and TRBJ2-5, with 7 bases fitting TRBD1. CDR3 loop: CASSDRQGGETQYF. CDR3 sequence (DNA): TGTGCTAGCAGCGACCGACAGGGCGGCGAGACCCAGTACTTC.